This is a list of T cell receptor beta chains from one sample in a study of response to subunit inactivated influenza vaccine. Each CDR3 protein is one row after TCRdb ran MiXCR on the RT-PCR reads. Of approximately 700,000 distinct CDR3 sequences listed, approximately 15% are singletons. The input for sequencing was PBMCs from blood, taken roughly 12 days after vaccination. These receptors originate from a middle-aged man who received an inactivated influenza vaccine. CDR3s include the opening cysteine and the closing phenylalanine or tryptophan. Each record gives: D gene, J gene, clone size, V gene, CDR3 protein, CDR3 DNA. A D gene is named only where the DNA matches it firmly. Size tells how often a clone was seen (once, few, many) or the class of an expanded clone, and some rows leave it out.

D gene: TRBD1
J gene: TRBJ1-3
clone size: .
V gene: TRBV6-5
CDR3 protein: CASRYQGVASGNTIYF
CDR3 DNA: TGTGCCAGCAGATACCAGGGGGTAGCTTCTGGAAACACCATATATTTT

D gene: .
J gene: TRBJ2-1
clone size: .
V gene: TRBV7-2
CDR3 protein: CATSHTGSYNEQFF
CDR3 DNA: TGTGCCACCAGTCACACGGGCTCCTACAATGAGCAGTTCTTC

D gene: TRBD2
J gene: TRBJ2-7
clone size: .
V gene: TRBV7-9
CDR3 protein: CASSLTGLAGVFYEQYF
CDR3 DNA: TGTGCCAGCAGCTTGACGGGGCTAGCGGGAGTATTCTACGAGCAGTACTTC

D gene: .
J gene: TRBJ2-1
clone size: few
V gene: TRBV15
CDR3 protein: CATSGSGGRNEQFF
CDR3 DNA: TGTGCCACCAGCGGGAGCGGCGGACGCAATGAGCAGTTCTTC

D gene: TRBD2
J gene: TRBJ2-1
clone size: few
V gene: TRBV29-1
CDR3 protein: CSLGGGRFAEQFF
CDR3 DNA: TGCAGCCTTGGGGGAGGGCGCTTCGCTGAGCAGTTCTTC

D gene: .
J gene: TRBJ2-1
clone size: many
V gene: TRBV4-3
CDR3 protein: CASSQVWAGLKQFF
CDR3 DNA: TGCGCCAGCAGCCAAGTGTGGGCGGGGCTCAAGCAGTTCTTC

D gene: .
J gene: TRBJ2-1
clone size: .
V gene: TRBV11-2
CDR3 protein: CASSPQGRGLYNEQFF
CDR3 DNA: TGTGCCAGCAGCCCGCAGGGGCGGGGCCTTTACAATGAGCAGTTCTTC

D gene: .
J gene: TRBJ2-7
clone size: few
V gene: TRBV3-1
CDR3 protein: CASSRDWISYEQYF
CDR3 DNA: TGTGCCAGCAGCCGGGACTGGATCTCCTACGAGCAGTACTTC

D gene: TRBD2
J gene: TRBJ2-5
clone size: few
V gene: TRBV6-8
CDR3 protein: CASSSTGTSGRLQETQYF
CDR3 DNA: TGTGCCAGCAGTTCAACCGGGACTAGCGGGAGGCTCCAAGAGACCCAGTACTTC

D gene: .
J gene: TRBJ2-1
clone size: .
V gene: TRBV7-2
CDR3 protein: CASSPPGLAHNEQFF
CDR3 DNA: TGTGCCAGCAGCCCCCCGGGACTGGCACACAATGAGCAGTTCTTC

D gene: TRBD1
J gene: TRBJ1-2
clone size: .
V gene: TRBV12-3/TRBV12-4
CDR3 protein: CASRAGTGGYTF
CDR3 DNA: TGTGCCAGCAGAGCCGGGACAGGTGGCTACACCTTC

D gene: .
J gene: TRBJ2-7
clone size: few
V gene: TRBV20-1
CDR3 protein: CSATGPLTREQYF
CDR3 DNA: TGCAGTGCTACAGGCCCTCTTACTAGGGAGCAGTACTTC

D gene: .
J gene: TRBJ2-1
clone size: many
V gene: TRBV5-1
CDR3 protein: CASSLERPGSPFF
CDR3 DNA: TGCGCCAGCAGCTTGGAACGGCCCGGGTCTCCGTTCTTC

D gene: TRBD2
J gene: TRBJ2-1
clone size: many
V gene: TRBV7-9
CDR3 protein: CASSFTSGSYNEQFF
CDR3 DNA: TGTGCCAGCAGCTTTACTAGCGGGAGCTACAATGAGCAGTTCTTC

D gene: .
J gene: TRBJ2-1
clone size: few
V gene: TRBV5-1
CDR3 protein: CASSPTLGSANNEQFF
CDR3 DNA: TGCGCCAGCAGCCCCACCTTAGGGTCGGCGAACAATGAGCAGTTCTTC

D gene: .
J gene: TRBJ1-4
clone size: many
V gene: TRBV5-1
CDR3 protein: CASSLVQGSNEKLFF
CDR3 DNA: TGCGCCAGCAGCTTGGTGCAGGGATCAAATGAAAAACTGTTTTTT

D gene: TRBD1
J gene: TRBJ2-2
clone size: .
V gene: TRBV6-1
CDR3 protein: CASSGQGAGGELFF
CDR3 DNA: TGTGCCAGCAGTGGACAGGGGGCTGGCGGGGAGCTGTTTTTT

D gene: TRBD1
J gene: TRBJ2-7
clone size: many
V gene: TRBV7-9
CDR3 protein: CASSLVGQGVYEQYF
CDR3 DNA: TGTGCCAGCAGCTTAGTCGGGCAGGGGGTCTACGAGCAGTACTTC

D gene: TRBD2
J gene: TRBJ2-2
clone size: .
V gene: TRBV12-3/TRBV12-4
CDR3 protein: CASRPGLAYTGELYF
CDR3 DNA: TGTGCCAGCAGGCCTGGACTAGCCTACACCGGGGAGCTGTATTTT

D gene: TRBD2
J gene: TRBJ2-3
clone size: .
V gene: TRBV29-1
CDR3 protein: CSVELSGGNTDTQYF
CDR3 DNA: TGCAGCGTGGAACTCAGCGGGGGCAACACAGATACGCAGTATTTT

D gene: .
J gene: TRBJ2-3
clone size: .
V gene: TRBV7-2
CDR3 protein: CASSLGVSGLTDTQYF
CDR3 DNA: TGTGCCAGCAGCTTAGGGGTTAGCGGCCTCACAGATACGCAGTATTTT

D gene: .
J gene: TRBJ1-2
clone size: .
V gene: TRBV6-1
CDR3 protein: CASRLEIAGIYGYTF
CDR3 DNA: TGTGCCAGCAGGCTCGAGATAGCCGGCATCTATGGCTACACCTTC

D gene: .
J gene: TRBJ1-1
clone size: .
V gene: TRBV19
CDR3 protein: CASSTRRNTEAFF
CDR3 DNA: TGTGCCAGTAGTACAAGGAGGAACACTGAAGCTTTCTTT

D gene: .
J gene: TRBJ2-7
clone size: .
V gene: TRBV20-1
CDR3 protein: CSARDLKRQDRGEQYF
CDR3 DNA: TGCAGTGCTAGAGATCTTAAAAGACAGGATAGGGGAGAGCAGTACTTC

D gene: TRBD1
J gene: TRBJ2-2
clone size: once
V gene: TRBV7-2
CDR3 protein: CASSLGQGMAGELFF
CDR3 DNA: TGTGCCAGCAGCTTAGGACAGGGAATGGCCGGGGAGCTGTTTTTT

D gene: .
J gene: TRBJ2-1
clone size: many
V gene: TRBV12-3/TRBV12-4
CDR3 protein: CASSLSWNNEQFF
CDR3 DNA: TGTGCCAGCAGTTTATCTTGGAACAATGAGCAGTTCTTC

D gene: .
J gene: TRBJ2-5
clone size: .
V gene: TRBV7-9
CDR3 protein: CASSLRQYQETQYF
CDR3 DNA: TGTGCCAGCAGCCTCAGACAGTACCAAGAGACCCAGTACTTC

D gene: TRBD2
J gene: TRBJ2-7
clone size: few
V gene: TRBV29-1
CDR3 protein: CSVTRFGTSGSGEQYF
CDR3 DNA: TGCAGCGTTACTCGTTTTGGGACTAGCGGGAGTGGCGAGCAGTACTTC

D gene: TRBD1
J gene: TRBJ1-1
clone size: .
V gene: TRBV6-5
CDR3 protein: CASSYSNRGNTEAFF
CDR3 DNA: TGTGCCAGCAGTTACTCGAACAGGGGGAACACTGAAGCTTTCTTT

D gene: .
J gene: TRBJ2-7
clone size: .
V gene: TRBV19
CDR3 protein: CASSISPDYEQYF
CDR3 DNA: TGTGCCAGTAGTATTAGCCCTGATTACGAGCAGTACTTC

D gene: .
J gene: TRBJ2-5
clone size: .
V gene: TRBV7-2
CDR3 protein: CASSRMGLSTQETQYF
CDR3 DNA: TGTGCCAGCAGCCGTATGGGACTTTCGACCCAAGAGACCCAGTACTTC

D gene: .
J gene: TRBJ1-1
clone size: .
V gene: TRBV12-3/TRBV12-4
CDR3 protein: CASSLLGSTEAFF
CDR3 DNA: TGTGCCAGCAGTTTATTGGGGAGCACTGAAGCTTTCTTT

D gene: .
J gene: TRBJ2-3
clone size: many
V gene: TRBV12-3/TRBV12-4
CDR3 protein: CASTYRGSPTDTQYF
CDR3 DNA: TGTGCCAGCACCTATAGGGGGTCTCCCACAGATACGCAGTATTTT

D gene: TRBD2
J gene: TRBJ2-2
clone size: few
V gene: TRBV5-1
CDR3 protein: CASSPASGGNTGELFF
CDR3 DNA: TGCGCCAGCAGTCCCGCTAGCGGGGGAAACACCGGGGAGCTGTTTTTT

D gene: .
J gene: TRBJ2-1
clone size: once
V gene: TRBV7-2
CDR3 protein: CASTPSRRENYNEQFF
CDR3 DNA: TGTGCCAGCACCCCCTCGAGGCGGGAAAATTACAATGAGCAGTTCTTC

D gene: .
J gene: TRBJ2-6
clone size: many
V gene: TRBV7-9
CDR3 protein: CASSLDLSSGANVLTF
CDR3 DNA: TGTGCCAGCAGCCTAGACCTTAGCTCTGGGGCCAACGTCCTGACTTTC

D gene: .
J gene: TRBJ2-7
clone size: few
V gene: TRBV6-2/TRBV6-3
CDR3 protein: CASSNNPGQPTYEQYF
CDR3 DNA: TGTGCCAGCAGTAACAACCCAGGACAGCCAACCTACGAGCAGTACTTC

D gene: .
J gene: TRBJ2-3
clone size: .
V gene: TRBV20-1
CDR3 protein: CSASPGAGADTQYF
CDR3 DNA: TGCAGTGCTAGTCCGGGGGCTGGTGCAGATACGCAGTATTTT

D gene: TRBD2
J gene: TRBJ2-2
clone size: .
V gene: TRBV27
CDR3 protein: CASSQAGGPGELFF
CDR3 DNA: TGTGCCAGCAGTCAGGCGGGGGGTCCCGGGGAGCTGTTTTTT

D gene: .
J gene: TRBJ1-2
clone size: few
V gene: TRBV21-1
CDR3 protein: CASRAAGGSGGYTF
CDR3 DNA: TGTGCCAGCAGGGCGGCAGGGGGCAGCGGTGGCTACACCTTC

D gene: .
J gene: TRBJ2-5
clone size: few
V gene: TRBV6-2/TRBV6-3
CDR3 protein: CASSYSRQPGETQYF
CDR3 DNA: TGTGCCAGCAGTTACTCGCGGCAGCCCGGGGAGACCCAGTACTTC

D gene: .
J gene: TRBJ2-2
clone size: .
V gene: TRBV18
CDR3 protein: CASSPPLERLNTGELFF
CDR3 DNA: TGTGCCAGCTCACCACCCTTAGAGCGGTTGAACACCGGGGAGCTGTTTTTT

D gene: .
J gene: TRBJ2-6
clone size: few
V gene: TRBV6-1
CDR3 protein: CASTGMRSGANVLTF
CDR3 DNA: TGTGCCAGCACCGGGATGCGCTCTGGGGCCAACGTCCTGACTTTC

D gene: .
J gene: TRBJ1-2
clone size: .
V gene: TRBV7-2
CDR3 protein: CASSPHLGDYGYTF
CDR3 DNA: TGTGCCAGCAGCCCCCATTTAGGCGACTATGGCTACACCTTC

D gene: .
J gene: TRBJ1-1
clone size: few
V gene: TRBV6-1
CDR3 protein: CASSATGIRMNTEAFF
CDR3 DNA: TGTGCCAGCAGTGCGACGGGGATTAGGATGAACACTGAAGCTTTCTTT

D gene: TRBD2
J gene: TRBJ2-3
clone size: .
V gene: TRBV5-5
CDR3 protein: CASSLSPTSGRSTDTQYF
CDR3 DNA: TGTGCCAGCAGCTTGAGCCCCACTAGCGGGAGATCGACAGATACGCAGTATTTT

D gene: .
J gene: TRBJ1-2
clone size: .
V gene: TRBV7-2
CDR3 protein: CASSLHQRVNYGYTF
CDR3 DNA: TGTGCCAGCAGCTTACACCAGAGGGTTAACTATGGCTACACCTTC

D gene: .
J gene: TRBJ2-1
clone size: .
V gene: TRBV5-1
CDR3 protein: CASSLSMTAAYNEQFF
CDR3 DNA: TGCGCCAGCAGCCTTTCGATGACAGCCGCCTACAATGAGCAGTTCTTC

D gene: TRBD2
J gene: TRBJ2-1
clone size: .
V gene: TRBV2
CDR3 protein: CASSERLREGRNEQFF
CDR3 DNA: TGTGCCAGCAGTGAGCGCTTGCGGGAGGGCCGAAATGAGCAGTTCTTC

D gene: .
J gene: TRBJ2-7
clone size: .
V gene: TRBV7-2
CDR3 protein: CASSYGLFYEQYF
CDR3 DNA: TGTGCCAGCAGCTACGGACTATTCTACGAGCAGTACTTC

D gene: .
J gene: TRBJ2-7
clone size: .
V gene: TRBV5-8
CDR3 protein: CASSARGMSSYEQYF
CDR3 DNA: TGTGCCAGCAGCGCTAGGGGGATGAGCTCCTACGAGCAGTACTTC

D gene: .
J gene: TRBJ2-5
clone size: .
V gene: TRBV20-1
CDR3 protein: CSAPPRMETQYF
CDR3 DNA: TGCAGTGCCCCCCCCCGGATGGAGACCCAGTACTTC

D gene: .
J gene: TRBJ2-3
clone size: few
V gene: TRBV20-1
CDR3 protein: CSADLRTTDTQYF
CDR3 DNA: TGCAGTGCGGACCTGCGGACGACAGATACGCAGTATTTT

D gene: .
J gene: TRBJ2-7
clone size: many
V gene: TRBV14
CDR3 protein: CASSQLGGGTREQYF
CDR3 DNA: TGTGCCAGCAGCCAACTTGGTGGGGGGACGCGGGAGCAGTACTTC